These 28 T cell receptor beta chains were sequenced from one sample in a study of cytomegalovirus exposure and HLA in healthy donors. The study ran its PCR with 60 Vbeta and 13 Jbeta primers. The repertoire was sequenced with immunoSEQ multiplex PCR; TCRdb's copy has only in-frame clones and lacks some. The table includes 60,000 to 85,000 clones, 60% to 85% detected once. The sequenced sample consisted of PBMCs. These receptors came from a man aged 40-55 years in good health and CMV-seronegative.

As to this clone: Mismatch with germline at one junction end may stem from a read error. V and J are TRBV7-7 and TRBJ2-5; D is ambiguous. Germline V gene data show CDR1 as SSHAT and CDR2 as FNYEAQ (reference sequence). This CDR3 contains 17 residues. The CDR3 DNA follows: TGTGCTAGCAGCTTAGGTTCTGGAGTGGGTTCCCAAGAGACCCAGTACTTC. It yields the protein CASSLGSGVGSQETQYF.

The count of this clone is one. The chain combines TRBV27 with TRBJ2-5, with TRBD2 identical over 10 bases. Germline V lookup: CDR1 MNHEY, CDR2 SMNVEV (reference sequence). The CDR3 is 16 residues long. V shed 5 bases, J shed 3 bases, and the junction held 9 bases outside the gene matches. In DNA, the CDR3 is TGTGCCAGCAGTCCAACCGGGACTAGCGAGAAAGAGACCCAGTACTTC. Translating gives CASSPTGTSEKETQYF.

Here the CDR3 reads CASDDRGRGGANVLTF. The CDR3 DNA follows: TGTGCCAGCGACGACAGGGGGCGGGGTGGGGCCAACGTCCTGACTTTC. This sequence joins TRBV28 and TRBJ2-6, with TRBD1 identical over 10 bases. With 8 bases clipped from V and 3 bases from J, the junction kept 7 bases outside the gene matches. Germline V lookup: CDR1 MDHEN, CDR2 SYDVKM. The CDR3 runs to 16 residues.

V gene TRBV9 combines with J gene TRBJ2-1; 7 nucleotides agree with TRBD2. Germline CDR1 is SGDLS and CDR2 is YYNGEE. V lost 0 bases, J lost 7 bases, and 7 bases stayed unmatched. This CDR3 contains 15 residues. The CDR3 DNA reads as TGTGCCAGCAGCGTAGTGGCGGGAGCCTCGAATGAGCAGTTCTTC. Translation: CASSVVAGASNEQFF.

This sequence joins TRBV5-1 and TRBJ1-4, with 7 positions matching TRBD1. Germline assignment: CDR1 SGHRS and CDR2 YFSETQ. The trim removed 7 bases at V and 5 bases at J, leaving 11 bases unmatched. CDR3 length: 15 residues. The CDR3 loop is CASGLTGTVNEKLFF. DNA for the CDR3: TGCGCCAGCGGACTTACTGGGACAGTAAATGAAAAACTGTTTTTT.

J is TRBJ2-7 and V is TRBV19; 10 bases fit TRBD1. V trimming: 11 bases; J trimming: 0 bases; junction bases outside the gene matches: 4. The CDR3 has 13 amino acids. The germline V gene encodes CDR1 LNHDA and CDR2 SQIVND (reference sequence). CDR3 nucleotide sequence: TGTGCCTCTGGGACAGGGGACTCCTACGAGCAGTACTTC. Translating gives CASGTGDSYEQYF.

This clone was detected a few times. V and J are TRBV11-2 and TRBJ2-5, with 12 bases that match TRBD2. The trim removed 1 base at V and 4 bases at J, leaving 4 bases unmatched. Looked up from germline, CDR1 is SGHAT and CDR2 is FQNNGV. The CDR3 runs to 16 residues. CDR3 in amino acids: CASSLAVLAGGETQYF. For the CDR3, the DNA is TGTGCCAGCAGCTTAGCGGTACTAGCGGGAGGAGAGACCCAGTACTTC.

The chain is built from TRBV7-6 and TRBJ2-1; D might be TRBD1 (5 bases). V lost 1 base to trimming and J lost 6 bases, with 7 bases between them. Per the germline V gene, CDR1 is SGHVS and CDR2 is FNYEAQ. The CDR3 is 13 residues long. CDR3 loop: CASSLGQINEQFF. The CDR3 DNA sequence: TGTGCCAGCAGCTTAGGACAGATCAATGAGCAGTTCTTC.

The genes are TRBV29-1 and TRBJ2-7; TRBD2 is a possible D gene (6 bases). This CDR3 comprises 13 residues. Per the germline V gene, CDR1 is SQVTM and CDR2 is ANQGSEA. The ends were cut back, 4 bases at V and 8 bases at J, with 18 bases in the middle. The DNA of the CDR3 is TGCAGCGTTGGATTTTCGGGCGGGGACCAGCAGTACTTC. As protein: CSVGFSGGDQQYF.

The chain links TRBV15 to TRBJ1-5; D might be TRBD1 (5 bases). CDR3 size: 15 residues. Germline V gene lookup returns CDR1 LNHNV and CDR2 YYDKDF (reference sequence). The V end was cut by 4 bases, the J end by 3 bases, with 13 bases between. The CDR3 spells CATSNNGGINQPQHF. DNA of the CDR3: TGTGCCACCAGCAATAATGGGGGGATCAATCAGCCCCAGCATTTT.

The count of this clone is one. The junction differs from germline at one of its ends, possibly a read error. This chain joins TRBV27 and TRBJ2-7; D might be TRBD2 (5 bases). CDR1 and CDR2 (germline): MNHEY, SMNVEV (reference sequence). The CDR3 sequence is 14 residues long. The CDR3 nucleotides read TGTGTCAGCAGTTTACGACAAGGTGGGAGCGAGCAGTACTTC. Its protein is CVSSLRQGGSEQYF.

About this clone itself: At the DNA level, this CDR3 is encoded by other sequences in the same sample as well. DNA for the CDR3: TGTGCCAGCAGTTTGGGAGCGGGAGGGCCATACAATGAGCAGTTCTTC. It codes for CASSLGAGGPYNEQFF. This chain connects TRBV28 to TRBJ2-1, with 10 bases fitting TRBD2. Germline V gene data show CDR1 as MDHEN and CDR2 as SYDVKM. V shed 3 bases, J shed 4 bases, and the junction held 6 bases outside the gene matches. The CDR3 consists of 16 residues.

This clone has only one observation. The genes are TRBV2 and TRBJ1-2, with D unresolved. V was shortened by 3 bases and J by 8 bases, with 16 bases between the two germline ends. Germline assignment: CDR1 SNHLY and CDR2 FYNNEI. The CDR3 length is 14 residues. The CDR3 here is CASSERVGSVGYTF. In nucleotides, the CDR3 is TGTGCCAGCAGTGAGAGGGTCGGTTCGGTCGGCTACACCTTC.

This clone was observed a handful of times. V gene TRBV6-6 combines with J gene TRBJ2-7, with TRBD2 as a possible D gene (5 bases). Per the germline V gene, CDR1 is MNHNY and CDR2 is SVGAGI (reference sequence). V was shortened by 0 bases and J by 4 bases, with 10 bases between the two germline ends. The CDR3 has 14 amino acids. CDR3 residues: CASSYSRARYEQYF. The DNA of the CDR3 is TGTGCCAGCAGTTACTCGAGGGCACGATACGAGCAGTACTTC.

Remarks on this clone: Mismatch with germline at one junction end may stem from a read error. The rearrangement uses TRBV7-7 and TRBJ2-2; TRBD1 is a possible D gene (5 bases). The length of the CDR3 is 16 residues. CDR1 and CDR2 from the germline V gene are SSHAT and FNYEAQ (reference sequence). In nucleotides, the CDR3 is TGTGCTAGCAGCTCCAGGGTAGGGTTTAACACCGGGGAGCTGTTTTTT. Amino acid sequence: CASSSRVGFNTGELFF.

The chain has TRBV2 and TRBJ1-3, with D unclear. This CDR3 has 17 amino acids. V lost 5 bases to trimming and J lost 0 bases, with 17 bases between them. CDR1 is SNHLY, CDR2 FYNNEI, per germline. CDR3 region: CASSLTQTSSSGNTIYF. The CDR3 nucleotides read TGTGCCAGCAGTCTGACACAGACAAGTAGCTCTGGAAACACCATATATTTT.

This clone has more than one count but fewer than ten. The chain combines TRBV28 with TRBJ2-2, with TRBD2 matching 10 bases. CDR1 and CDR2 from the germline V gene are MDHEN and SYDVKM. V gave up 2 bases and J gave up 6 bases; unmatched junction bases: 9. This CDR3 has 17 residues. CDR3 sequence: CASSLIGSSGRAGELFF. Here the CDR3 DNA reads TGTGCCAGCAGTTTAATAGGTTCGAGCGGGAGGGCCGGGGAGCTGTTTTTT.

The CDR3 DNA reads TGTGCCAGCATCACCTCGGGGGTCCACAATGAGCAGTTCTTC. It codes for CASITSGVHNEQFF. The genes are TRBV28 and TRBJ2-1, with D maybe TRBD2 (6 bases). CDR3 length equals 14 residues. CDR1 is MDHEN, CDR2 SYDVKM, per germline. With 7 bases removed from V and 5 bases from J, the gap between germline ends came to 15 bases.

Note on this clone: The junction and the germline gene differ at one end; a read error may be behind it. This chain links TRBV5-1 with TRBJ2-3; D not certain. CDR1 is SGHRS, CDR2 YFSETQ, per germline. This CDR3 has 13 residues. The CDR3 DNA reads TGCGCCAACAGCTTTACTAAGGAAGATACGCAGTATTTT. Translation: CANSFTKEDTQYF.

The V gene is TRBV7-2, the J gene TRBJ2-2, with 9 positions matching TRBD1. V trimming: 6 bases; J trimming: 5 bases; junction bases outside the gene matches: 4. Germline V gives CDR1 SGHTA, CDR2 FQGNSA. CDR3 size: 14 residues. CDR3 residues: CASRQGQGTGELFF. CDR3 sequence (DNA): TGTGCCAGCAGACAAGGACAGGGGACCGGGGAGCTGTTTTTT.

This clone was seen more than once but under ten times. One end of the junction is discordant with germline, which a read error may explain. The chain couples TRBV7-9 to TRBJ2-5; a possible D gene is TRBD2 (5 bases). The end of the DNA aligns better with TRBJ2-7, so the J call may be wrong. Germline assignment: CDR1 SEHNR and CDR2 FQNEAQ (reference sequence). The CDR3 extends over 15 amino acids. The CDR3 bases are TGTTCCAGCAGCTTAGTAGCGACCTTCGGATACGAGCAGTACTTC. This sequence encodes CSSSLVATFGYEQYF.

The chain links TRBV10-3 to TRBJ1-4; 7 positions match TRBD1. The CDR3 extends over 14 amino acids. CDR1 is ENHRY, CDR2 SYGVKD, per germline. The trim removed 10 bases at V and 3 bases at J, leaving 8 bases unmatched. CDR3 in DNA: TGTGCCACCCGACCGGGACAGTCTAATGAAAAACTGTTTTTT. Its protein is CATRPGQSNEKLFF.

The J gene is TRBJ1-1, the V gene TRBV30; unclear D gene. The CDR3 has 10 amino acids. V lost 1 base to trimming and J lost 11 bases, with 8 bases between them. Germline CDR1 GTSNPN, CDR2 SVGIG (reference sequence). The CDR3 region is CAWSAIEAFF. DNA for the CDR3: TGTGCCTGGAGTGCTATCGAGGCTTTCTTT.

The chain uses TRBV28 and TRBJ1-4; D is possibly TRBD1 (6 bases). The CDR3 runs to 15 residues. Germline V gives CDR1 MDHEN, CDR2 SYDVKM. Between the trimmed V and J ends, which lost 3 bases and 7 bases, there was a span of 15 bases. The CDR3 DNA is TGTGCCAGCAGTTTCATGGGGGCGACGGGTGAAAAACTGTTTTTT. The encoded protein is CASSFMGATGEKLFF.

This clone was observed once. The V call is TRBV18, the J call TRBJ1-4; 7 bases fit TRBD1. CDR1 is KGHSH, CDR2 LQKENI, per germline. V was pared by 8 bases and J by 6 bases, with 9 bases of the junction left unmatched. The CDR3 totals 14 residues. The CDR3 DNA follows: TGTGCCAGCGCGGAACCGGGACAGTATGAAAAACTGTTTTTT. Protein product: CASAEPGQYEKLFF. The full variable domain, its missing parts supplied by reference TRBV18 and TRBJ1-4, is NAGVMQNPRHLVRRRGQEARLRCSPMKGHSHVYWYRQLPEEGLKFMVYLQKENIIDESGMPKERFSAEFPKEGPSILRIQQVVRGDSAAYFCASAEPGQYEKLFFGSGTQLSVL.

On this clone: One end of the junction varies from germline; a read error may be responsible. The chain links TRBV5-1 to TRBJ2-6, with D possibly matching TRBD1 (6 bases). Germline V lookup: CDR1 SGHRS, CDR2 YFSETQ. The CDR3 contains 17 residues. In DNA, the CDR3 is TGCGCCAGCACCCCGACAGGAAGCCTCTCTGGGGCCAACGGCCTGACTTTC. It specifies CASTPTGSLSGANGLTF.

The V and J genes are TRBV5-1 and TRBJ2-3; 7 bases are shared with TRBD2. The germline V gene encodes CDR1 SGHRS and CDR2 YFSETQ. The CDR3 has 13 residues. V lost 7 bases and J lost 6; bases outside the gene matches: 8. The CDR3 DNA follows: TGCGCCAGCGGCGGACGGCGGGGGGATACGCAGTATTTT. It encodes CASGGRRGDTQYF. Filled out from reference TRBV5-1 and TRBJ2-3, the complete variable domain reads KAGVTQTPRYLIKTRGQQVTLSCSPISGHRSVSWYQQTPGQGLQFLFEYFSETQRNKGNFPGRFSGRQFSNSRSEMNVSTLELGDSALYLCASGGRRGDTQYFGPGTRLTVL.

The rearrangement uses TRBV28 and TRBJ2-2; D unresolved. The CDR3 is made up of 13 amino acids. Trimming took 6 bases from V and 4 from J, leaving 9 bases between them. The germline V gene encodes CDR1 MDHEN and CDR2 SYDVKM. The CDR3 sequence: CASSHESTGELFF. DNA for the CDR3: TGTGCCAGCAGCCACGAGAGCACCGGGGAGCTGTTTTTT.